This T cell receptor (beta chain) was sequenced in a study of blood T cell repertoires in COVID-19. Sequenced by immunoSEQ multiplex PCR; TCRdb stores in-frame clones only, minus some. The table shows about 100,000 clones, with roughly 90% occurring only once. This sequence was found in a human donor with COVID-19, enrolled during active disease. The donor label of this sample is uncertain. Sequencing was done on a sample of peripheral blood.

CDR3 bases: TGTGCCAGCAGGGGGCGGGGCACCGGGGAGCTGTTTTTT. Residues: CASRGRGTGELFF. The chain has TRBV11-3 and TRBJ2-2, with a weak D call TRBD2 (6 bases). CDR1 and CDR2 (germline): SGHNT, YENEEA. The ends were cut back, 6 bases at V and 4 bases at J, with 9 bases in the middle. This CDR3 is built from 13 residues. Supplemented by reference TRBV11-3 and TRBJ2-2, the full variable domain reads EAGVVQSPRYKIIEKKQPVAFWCNPISGHNTLYWYLQNLGQGPELLIRYENEEAVDDSQLPKDRFSAERLKGVDSTLKIQPAELGDSAVYLCASRGRGTGELFFGEGSRLTVL.